This T cell receptor beta chain was documented in a study of blood T cell repertoires in COVID-19. This CDR3 is built from 14 residues. Germline V lookup: CDR1 LNHNV, CDR2 YYDKDF (reference sequence). Clones were sequenced by immunoSEQ multiplex PCR, and TCRdb holds only the in-frame ones, with some missing. The table has 150,000 to 200,000 clones, 79% seen once; the top ten hold approximately 15%. As regards this clone: At one end the junction does not follow the germline gene, possibly because of a read error.

Specimen: peripheral blood. The TCR originated in a man in his 60s with active or convalescent COVID-19. The genes are TRBV15 and TRBJ1-2; TRBD1 matches at 7 bases. This CDR3 is CATSLNRGGYGHTF. The CDR3 nucleotides read TGTGCCACCAGCCTTAACAGGGGCGGCTATGGCCACACCTTC.